These 26 T cell receptor beta chains were all obtained from the same sample, sequenced in a study of blood T cell repertoires in COVID-19. Profiling relied on immunoSEQ multiplex PCR, and the TCRdb table lists in-frame clones only, not all of them. The table has some 220,000 clones, more than 70% seen once; the top ten hold about 13%. Source material: peripheral blood. These receptors were obtained from a human donor in a cohort sampled during active COVID-19.

This chain connects TRBV3-1 (or the pseudogene TRBV3-2) to TRBJ2-1, with unresolved D. V gave up 1 base and J gave up 10 bases, with 17 bases separating them. The CDR3 sequence is 15 residues long. Germline V lookup: CDR1 LGHDT, CDR2 YNNKEL (reference sequence). In DNA form, the CDR3 reads TGTGCCAGCAGCCAAGTCTTTGTTCCGCAAAGCGAGCAGTTCTTC. Amino acids: CASSQVFVPQSEQFF.

The chain has TRBV7-2 and TRBJ1-4; D gene uncertain. The length of the CDR3 is 14 residues. Germline CDR1 and CDR2: SGHTA and FQGNSA. Trimming pared 7 bases from V and 1 base from J, leaving 10 bases between. CDR3 sequence reads: CASKRFETNEKLFF. CDR3 bases: TGTGCCAGCAAGAGGTTTGAAACTAATGAAAAACTGTTTTTT.

This clone was observed once. The chain links TRBV4-3 to TRBJ2-7; maybe TRBD1 (6 bases). Trimming took off 0 bases at V and 2 bases at J, with 14 bases between the two ends. The CDR3 runs to 16 residues. Germline assignment: CDR1 LGHNA and CDR2 YSLEER. The CDR3 loop reads CASSQDIGQSAYEQYF. Here the CDR3 DNA reads TGCGCCAGCAGCCAAGATATCGGACAGTCCGCCTACGAGCAGTACTTC.

This clone has just a few counts. The chain couples TRBV5-4 to TRBJ1-2; D gene unclear. Looked up from germline, CDR1 is SGHNT and CDR2 is YYREEE (reference sequence). V lost 4 bases to trimming and J lost 1 base, with 17 bases between them. This CDR3 spans 16 amino acids. The CDR3 loop is CASSPSGGSLNYGYTF. Written as DNA, the CDR3 is TGTGCCAGCAGCCCCTCTGGCGGTTCCCTTAACTATGGCTACACCTTC.

The chain has TRBV12-3 or TRBV12-4 and TRBJ1-1; 7 bases fit TRBD1. There are 13 residues in the CDR3. Trimming cost V 4 bases and J 3 bases; bases outside gene matches: 2. CDR3 amino acids: CASSSGGYTEAFF. The DNA of the CDR3 is TGTGCCAGCAGTTCAGGGGGGTACACTGAAGCTTTCTTT.

The rearrangement uses TRBV7-2 and TRBJ2-4; D is perhaps TRBD1 (6 bases). Trimming stripped 3 bases from V and 6 bases from J, with 15 bases between. Germline-derived CDR1 and CDR2 are SGHTA and FQGNSA. This CDR3 has 15 amino acids. CDR3 region: CASSFPGTKGNIQYF. The CDR3 nucleotides are TGTGCCAGCAGCTTTCCTGGGACAAAGGGAAACATTCAGTACTTC.

This chain joins TRBV10-2 and TRBJ1-4; D perhaps matches TRBD1 (5 bases). The length of the CDR3 is 16 residues. Per the germline V gene, CDR1 is WSHSY and CDR2 is SAAADI. With 0 bases removed from V and 3 bases from J, the gap between germline ends came to 11 bases. In DNA, the CDR3 is TGCGCCAGCAGTGAGTCGAGGAGGGGCTCTAATGAAAAACTGTTTTTT. This encodes CASSESRRGSNEKLFF.

V and J are TRBV28 and TRBJ2-7; D is possibly TRBD2 (5 bases). This CDR3 region has 15 residues. Trimming took 6 bases from V and 2 from J, leaving 17 bases between them. Germline V CDR1 and CDR2: MDHEN, SYDVKM. CDR3 in DNA: TGTGCCAGCAGCGCAATCGGAGGCCCGACCTACGAGCAGTACTTC. This translates into CASSAIGGPTYEQYF.

This clone was seen a few times. This chain uses TRBV14 with TRBJ2-7, with D possibly matching TRBD2 (5 bases). Trimming pared 4 bases from V and 6 bases from J, leaving 16 bases between. The CDR3 is made up of 14 amino acids. Germline CDR1 is SGHDN and CDR2 is FVKESK. Written as DNA, the CDR3 is TGTGCCAGCAGCCGAGGGCAAGTGGTCCCCGAGCAGTACTTC. Translation: CASSRGQVVPEQYF.

V and J are TRBV13 and TRBJ2-5; the match to TRBD2 covers 8 bases. The CDR3 has 19 amino acids. With 0 bases clipped from V and 2 bases from J, the junction kept 14 bases outside the gene matches. Germline CDR1 is PRHDT and CDR2 is FYEKMQ (reference sequence). The CDR3 spells CASSLGVRSVAGIQETQYF. CDR3 sequence (DNA): TGTGCCAGCAGCTTAGGCGTGAGGTCGGTAGCGGGGATACAAGAGACCCAGTACTTC.

This clone was found a few times. V is TRBV6-4 and J is TRBJ1-5; D unresolved. Germline V gives CDR1 MRHNA, CDR2 SNTAGT. The CDR3 extends over 13 amino acids. The V end lost 5 bases, the J end lost 1 base, and 6 bases lay between the germline ends. The CDR3 is CASSLTSNQPQHF. The CDR3 coding sequence is TGTGCCAGCAGTCTGACAAGCAATCAGCCCCAGCATTTT.

The chain uses TRBV18 and TRBJ2-2; TRBD2 matches at 7 bases. The CDR3 is 15 amino acids. V shed 4 bases and J 1 base; nucleotides not matched to a gene: 3. CDR1 and CDR2 (germline): KGHSH, LQKENI. CDR3 loop: CASSRLAGNTGELFF. In nucleotides, the CDR3 is TGTGCCAGCTCACGCTTAGCGGGGAACACCGGGGAGCTGTTTTTT. Full variable domain (missing parts from reference TRBV18 and TRBJ2-2): NAGVMQNPRHLVRRRGQEARLRCSPMKGHSHVYWYRQLPEEGLKFMVYLQKENIIDESGMPKERFSAEFPKEGPSILRIQQVVRGDSAAYFCASSRLAGNTGELFFGEGSRLTVL.

This clone was seen a single time. The CDR3 is CATSRGQGADNTEAFF. The DNA of the CDR3 is TGTGCCACCAGCCGGGGACAGGGGGCGGACAACACTGAAGCTTTCTTT. V and J are TRBV15 and TRBJ1-1, with 12 nucleotides matching TRBD1. The V gene end was trimmed by 5 bases and the J gene end by 2 bases; junction bases not matched to a gene: 6. Germline CDR1 is LNHNV and CDR2 is YYDKDF (reference sequence). The CDR3 is 16 amino acids.

This rearrangement joins TRBV11-2 to TRBJ2-7, with 8 positions matching TRBD2. The V segment lost 5 bases and the J segment 6 bases; nucleotides outside the gene matches: 12. Germline V lookup: CDR1 SGHAT, CDR2 FQNNGV. There are 15 residues in the CDR3. Here the CDR3 reads CASSREGGAFGEQYF. The CDR3 DNA is TGTGCCAGCAGCCGGGAGGGGGGCGCCTTCGGCGAGCAGTACTTC.

The V call is TRBV5-4, the J call TRBJ2-5; 10 nucleotides align to TRBD2. Germline V gene data show CDR1 as SGHNT and CDR2 as YYREEE (reference sequence). V shed 0 bases and J 9 bases; nucleotides not matched to a gene: 8. The CDR3 has 15 amino acids. The CDR3 region has the DNA TGTGCCAGCAGCTTGGCCGGCCTAGCGGGAGCTGCCCAGTACTTC. Translation: CASSLAGLAGAAQYF.

V usage is TRBV4-1 and J usage is TRBJ1-1; D might be TRBD1 (6 bases). V was trimmed by 1 base and J by 1 base, leaving 19 bases between them. Germline CDR1 MGHRA, CDR2 YSYEKL. The CDR3 is 18 amino acids. The CDR3: CASSQAARRGEANTEAFF. CDR3 DNA: TGCGCCAGCAGCCAAGCAGCCCGCAGGGGTGAGGCGAACACTGAAGCTTTCTTT.

The chain joins TRBV5-4 to TRBJ1-1; tentatively, D is TRBD1 (5 bases). From germline, CDR1 is SGHNT and CDR2 YYREEE (reference sequence). The germline V and J ends were trimmed by 4 bases and 11 bases, with 18 bases remaining between them. This CDR3 has 13 residues. The DNA of the CDR3 is TGTGCCAGCAGCCTGGACGGTCCAGGGAGGGCTTTCTTT. Protein sequence: CASSLDGPGRAFF.

The chain uses TRBV11-2 and TRBJ2-5; D is possibly TRBD2 (6 bases). The germline V gene encodes CDR1 SGHAT and CDR2 FQNNGV. V was trimmed by 2 bases and J by 5 bases, leaving 9 bases between them. This CDR3 has 13 residues. The CDR3 coding sequence is TGTGCCAGCAGCTTATCTGGGAGGGAGACCCAGTACTTC. It encodes CASSLSGRETQYF.

This clone was recorded at least ten times. The chain recombines TRBV7-2 with TRBJ2-1; 8 bases agree with TRBD2. Trimming removed 4 bases from V and 2 bases from J; junction bases left unmatched: 7. This CDR3 spans 16 amino acids. Germline lookup yields CDR1 SGHTA and CDR2 FQGNSA. CDR3 residues: CASSYTSGGTYNEQFF. In nucleotides, the CDR3 is TGTGCCAGCAGCTACACTAGCGGTGGAACCTACAATGAGCAGTTCTTC. The variable domain in full, with the rest retrieved from reference TRBV7-2 and TRBJ2-1, is GAGVSQSPSNKVTEKGKDVELRCDPISGHTALYWYRQSLGQGLEFLIYFQGNSAPDKSGLPSDRFSAERTGGSVSTLTIQRTQQEDSAVYLCASSYTSGGTYNEQFFGPGTRLTVL.

This chain joins TRBV18 and TRBJ1-5, with TRBD1 matching over 8 bases. Germline assignment: CDR1 KGHSH and CDR2 LQKENI. The CDR3 contains 17 residues. With 3 bases clipped from V and 6 bases from J, the junction kept 13 bases outside the gene matches. The CDR3 coding sequence is TGTGCCAGCTCACCGCCCTTGGCAGGGGGCCGGAGTCAGCCCCAGCATTTT. This translates into CASSPPLAGGRSQPQHF.

This clone came up once. The V and J genes are TRBV18 and TRBJ2-5; D may be TRBD1 (6 bases). The CDR3 contains 15 residues. From germline, CDR1 is KGHSH and CDR2 LQKENI. V shed 3 bases and J shed 0 bases, with 11 bases lying between them. CDR3 nucleotides: TGTGCCAGCTCACCGTTACAGGGTTACCAAGAGACCCAGTACTTC. Its protein product is CASSPLQGYQETQYF. Full variable domain (rest looked up from reference TRBV18 and TRBJ2-5): NAGVMQNPRHLVRRRGQEARLRCSPMKGHSHVYWYRQLPEEGLKFMVYLQKENIIDESGMPKERFSAEFPKEGPSILRIQQVVRGDSAAYFCASSPLQGYQETQYFGPGTRLLVL.

The chain carries TRBV7-9 and TRBJ2-7; 8 bases fit TRBD2. Germline loops: CDR1 SEHNR, CDR2 FQNEAQ (reference sequence). V dropped 5 bases and J dropped 5; count of bases not matched to a gene: 11. The CDR3 has 15 residues. The chain's CDR3 is CASSRAGTRVNEQYF. Written as DNA, the CDR3 is TGTGCCAGCAGCAGAGCGGGGACTAGGGTTAACGAGCAGTACTTC.

The chain is built from TRBV5-4 and TRBJ2-2, with 10 bases that match TRBD1. Germline V gene lookup returns CDR1 SGHNT and CDR2 YYREEE (reference sequence). V lost 4 bases, J lost 5 bases, and 8 bases stayed unmatched. CDR3 length equals 16 residues. CDR3 bases: TGTGCCAGCAGCGCGGGACAGGGGATAGGGACCGGGGAGCTGTTTTTT. Its protein is CASSAGQGIGTGELFF.

The chain joins TRBV6-5 to TRBJ2-7, with D maybe TRBD1 (6 bases). V was pared by 11 bases and J by 6 bases, with 20 bases between. The CDR3 has 13 residues. The germline V gene has CDR1 MNHEY and CDR2 SVGAGI. The DNA for the CDR3 is TGTGCCGCCCGACAGGTTGCGTTCGCCGAGCAGTACTTC. This codes for CAARQVAFAEQYF.

In nucleotides, the CDR3 is TGTGCCTGGATAGCCCATGGTGGCTACACCTTC. Translating gives CAWIAHGGYTF. V is TRBV30 and J is TRBJ1-2, with D unresolved. The CDR3 runs to 11 residues. The germline V gene encodes CDR1 GTSNPN and CDR2 SVGIG (reference sequence). The germline V and J ends were trimmed by 4 bases and 7 bases, with 10 bases remaining between them.

The chain recombines TRBV20-1 with TRBJ2-1, with TRBD2 identical over 7 bases. Trimming at V came to 3 bases and at J to 9 bases, leaving 8 bases not matched to a gene. Germline V lookup: CDR1 DFQATT, CDR2 SNEGSKA (reference sequence). This CDR3 has 13 residues. The CDR3 here is CSASWREFLEQFF. For the CDR3, the DNA is TGCAGTGCTAGTTGGCGGGAGTTTCTTGAGCAGTTCTTC.